The 9 T cell receptor beta chains in this list originate from one sample, sequenced in a study of blood T cell repertoires in COVID-19. Assay used: immunoSEQ multiplex PCR; TCRdb lists only in-frame clones, some missing. The sample has roughly 430,000 clones, roughly 84% seen once; the top ten hold approximately 1.5%. Sequenced sample: PBMCs or T cells enriched from blood (not recorded which). These receptors were collected from a woman between 18 and 29 years old who had been exposed to COVID-19.

V usage is TRBV30 and J usage is TRBJ2-2, with D maybe TRBD2 (6 bases). The germline V gene has CDR1 GTSNPN and CDR2 SVGIG (reference sequence). Deletions cut 0 bases from V and 4 bases from J, with 15 bases between. The CDR3 is 16 amino acids. CDR3: CAWSVTGRPATGELFF. The CDR3 coding sequence is TGTGCCTGGAGTGTAACGGGGAGGCCTGCCACCGGGGAGCTGTTTTTT. Using reference TRBV30 and TRBJ2-2 for the parts outside the CDR3, the full variable domain is SQTIHQWPATLVQPVGSPLSLECTVEGTSNPNLYWYRQAAGRGLQLLFYSVGIGQISSEVPQNLSASRPQDRQFILSSKKLLLSDSGFYLCAWSVTGRPATGELFFGEGSRLTVL.

J is TRBJ2-7 and V is TRBV27; 9 bases map to TRBD1. V trimming: 8 bases; J trimming: 4 bases; junction bases outside the gene matches: 9. The CDR3 has 14 amino acids. Germline V CDR1 and CDR2: MNHEY, SMNVEV (reference sequence). CDR3 DNA: TGTGCCAGCTCGAAAGACAGGGGGTCATACGAGCAGTACTTC. It codes for CASSKDRGSYEQYF.

This clone was seen a handful of times. The chain has TRBV28 and TRBJ1-1; D uncertain. V was shortened by 6 bases and J by 5 bases, with 10 bases between the two germline ends. The CDR3 totals 12 residues. The V gene's germline CDR1 is MDHEN and CDR2 SYDVKM. The chain's CDR3 is CASSHGGTEAFF. The DNA for the CDR3 is TGTGCCAGCAGCCATGGAGGGACTGAAGCTTTCTTT.

The sample holds one count of this clone. This chain links TRBV5-1 with TRBJ2-1, with 9 bases aligning to TRBD2. The CDR3 consists of 15 residues. Germline lookup yields CDR1 SGHRS and CDR2 YFSETQ. With 1 base clipped from V and 9 bases from J, the junction kept 8 bases outside the gene matches. CDR3 nucleotide sequence: TGCGCCAGCAGCTTGAAGCTAGCGGGGCAGGGTGAGCAGTTCTTC. Its translation is CASSLKLAGQGEQFF. The whole variable domain, remainder taken from reference TRBV5-1 and TRBJ2-1, is KAGVTQTPRYLIKTRGQQVTLSCSPISGHRSVSWYQQTPGQGLQFLFEYFSETQRNKGNFPGRFSGRQFSNSRSEMNVSTLELGDSALYLCASSLKLAGQGEQFFGPGTRLTVL.

V gene TRBV20-1 combines with J gene TRBJ1-2, with D uncertain. Germline CDR1 and CDR2: DFQATT and SNEGSKA (reference sequence). This CDR3 is 10 amino acids long. V was pared by 8 bases and J by 6 bases, with 10 bases between. In nucleotides, the CDR3 is TGCAGTCCGGCCGGGAATGGCTACACCTTC. Residues: CSPAGNGYTF.

The chain carries TRBV7-3 and TRBJ2-3; D possibly corresponds to TRBD1 (5 bases). Looked up from germline, CDR1 is SGHTA and CDR2 is FQGTGA. V lost 4 bases and J 0 bases, leaving 14 bases between the germline ends. This CDR3 region has 16 residues. The CDR3 sequence is CASSSDTDTSTDTQYF. CDR3 DNA: TGTGCCAGCAGCTCGGACACCGATACTAGCACAGATACGCAGTATTTT. The full variable domain, rest sourced from reference TRBV7-3 and TRBJ2-3, is GAGVSQTPSNKVTEKGKYVELRCDPISGHTALYWYRQSLGQGPEFLIYFQGTGAADDSGLPNDRFFAVRPEGSVSTLKIQRTERGDSAVYLCASSSDTDTSTDTQYFGPGTRLTVL.

This chain joins TRBV5-1 and TRBJ2-1; the match to TRBD2 covers 7 bases. V shed 7 bases, J shed 6 bases, and the junction held 13 bases outside the gene matches. Germline V CDR1 and CDR2: SGHRS, YFSETQ. The CDR3 consists of 15 residues. Written as DNA, the CDR3 is TGCGCCAGCCTAAACCGGGCGGGAGTTCCCAATGAGCAGTTCTTC. The encoded protein is CASLNRAGVPNEQFF.

This clone has just a few counts. The chain employs TRBV7-9 and TRBJ1-3; 10 bases are shared with TRBD1. The trim removed 4 bases at V and 2 bases at J, leaving 2 bases unmatched. The CDR3 is 15 amino acids. The germline V gene has CDR1 SEHNR and CDR2 FQNEAQ (reference sequence). The CDR3 is CASSSGTGAGNTIYF. The CDR3 coding sequence is TGTGCCAGCAGCTCAGGGACAGGGGCTGGAAACACCATATATTTT.

The chain carries TRBV27 and TRBJ1-1, with 12 bases that match TRBD1. The CDR3 totals 16 residues. Germline trimming cut 7 bases from V and 2 bases from J; bases unmatched to any gene: 8. CDR1 and CDR2 (germline): MNHEY, SMNVEV (reference sequence). The CDR3 spells CASTPAGTGGNTEAFF. DNA of the CDR3: TGTGCCAGCACCCCTGCCGGGACAGGGGGCAACACTGAAGCTTTCTTT.